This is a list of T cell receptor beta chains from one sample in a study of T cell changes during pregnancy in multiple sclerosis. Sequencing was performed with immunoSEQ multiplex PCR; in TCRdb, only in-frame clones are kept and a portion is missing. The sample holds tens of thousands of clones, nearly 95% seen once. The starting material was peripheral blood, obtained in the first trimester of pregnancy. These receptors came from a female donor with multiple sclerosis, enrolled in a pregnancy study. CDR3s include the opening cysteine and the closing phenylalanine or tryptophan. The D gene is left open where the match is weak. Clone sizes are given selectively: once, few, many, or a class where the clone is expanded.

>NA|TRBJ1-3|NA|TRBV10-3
TGTGCCATCATGGCATCCCACGGAAACACCATATATTTT
CAIMASHGNTIYF
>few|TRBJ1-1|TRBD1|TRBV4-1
TGCGCCAGCAGCCACCATCGACAGGGGATGGACGCTTTCTTT
CASSHHRQGMDAFF
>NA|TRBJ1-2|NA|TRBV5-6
TGTGCCAGCAGCGGGCAGGGAAGGAGCGGCTACACCTTC
CASSGQGRSGYTF
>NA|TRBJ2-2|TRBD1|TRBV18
TGTGCCAGCTCACCACCGGGGACAGGGGAGTCCGGGGAGCTGTTTTTT
CASSPPGTGESGELFF
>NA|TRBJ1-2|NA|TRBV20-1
TGCAGTGTGGCGGGGATGGGTGGCTACACCTTC
CSVAGMGGYTF
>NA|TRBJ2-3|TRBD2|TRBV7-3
TGTGCCAGCAGCTCAAGCGGGGGTCGCACAGATACGCAGTATTTT
CASSSSGGRTDTQYF
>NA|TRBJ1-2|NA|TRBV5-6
TGTGCCAGCAGCCCGGACAGAAACTATGGCTACACCTTC
CASSPDRNYGYTF
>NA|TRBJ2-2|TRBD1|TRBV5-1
TGCGCCAGCAGCTTGGTACGAGACAGGGTAGCCGGGGAGCTGTTTTTT
CASSLVRDRVAGELFF
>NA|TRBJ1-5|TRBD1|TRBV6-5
TGTGCCAGCAGTCCCGGGACAGGGGGCTCTCAGCCCCAGCATTTT
CASSPGTGGSQPQHF
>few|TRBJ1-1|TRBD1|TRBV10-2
TGCGCCAGCATACCTTTCCAGGGGGGCACTGAAGCTTTCTTT
CASIPFQGGTEAFF
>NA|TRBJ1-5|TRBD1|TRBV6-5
TGTGCCAGCAGCCTGACAGGGCATCAGCCCCAGCATTTT
CASSLTGHQPQHF
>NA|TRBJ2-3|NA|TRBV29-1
TGCAGCGTTGATACCCGGGGTACTAGCACAGATACGCAGTATTTT
CSVDTRGTSTDTQYF
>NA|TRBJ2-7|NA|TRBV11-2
TGTGCCAGCAGCCACATCTACGAGCAGTACTTC
CASSHIYEQYF
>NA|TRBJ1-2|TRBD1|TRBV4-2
TGTGCCAGCAGCCCTAGGGGGACAGGGGGCGAGCCCGGCTACACCTTC
CASSPRGTGGEPGYTF
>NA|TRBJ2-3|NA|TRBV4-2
TGTGCCAGCAGCCAAGTGGGACAAAGCACAGATACGCAGTATTTT
CASSQVGQSTDTQYF
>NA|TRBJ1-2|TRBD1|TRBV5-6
TGTGCCAGCAGCCCAAGGACAGGTCTTGGCTACACCTTC
CASSPRTGLGYTF
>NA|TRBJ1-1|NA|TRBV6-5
TGTGCCAGCAGGACTGGATTTCACGAGAACACTGAAGCTTTCTTT
CASRTGFHENTEAFF
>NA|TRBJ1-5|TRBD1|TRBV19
TGTGCCAGTAGGAACAGGGGTAAACATCAGCCCCAGCATTTT
CASRNRGKHQPQHF
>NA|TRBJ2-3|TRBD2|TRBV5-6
TGTGCCAGCAGCTCAACCGGGACTAGCCGCACAGATACGCAGTATTTT
CASSSTGTSRTDTQYF
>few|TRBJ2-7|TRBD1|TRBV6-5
TGTGCCAGCAGGGCCGGGACAGGTCGGTGGGAGCAGTACTTC
CASRAGTGRWEQYF
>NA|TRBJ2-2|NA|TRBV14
TGTGCCAGCAGCCAAAGGCAGGGGAGTTTAGGCAATACCGGGGAGCTGTTTTTT
CASSQRQGSLGNTGELFF
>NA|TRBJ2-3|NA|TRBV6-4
TGTGCCAGCAGTGACTCGGCCTCCCCGGGGGATACGCAGTATTTT
CASSDSASPGDTQYF
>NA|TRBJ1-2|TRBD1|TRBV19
TGTGCCAGTAGTTCCACCGGGACAGGGAATGGCTACACCTTC
CASSSTGTGNGYTF
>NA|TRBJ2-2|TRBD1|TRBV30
TGTGCCTGGAGTGTTAAGACAGGGGGTAACACCGGGGAGCTGTTTTTT
CAWSVKTGGNTGELFF
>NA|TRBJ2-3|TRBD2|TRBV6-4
TGTGCCAGCAGTTTGCTAGCGGGGGCCACAGATACGCAGTATTTT
CASSLLAGATDTQYF
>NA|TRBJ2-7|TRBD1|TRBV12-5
TGTGCTAGTGGTTCCAGCGAGGGGGACAGGGGAGTCCACGAGCAGTACTTC
CASGSSEGDRGVHEQYF
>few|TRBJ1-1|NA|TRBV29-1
TGCAGCGTTGTGTCGTCAAGGGGCCGCACTGAAGCTTTCTTT
CSVVSSRGRTEAFF
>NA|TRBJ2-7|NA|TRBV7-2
TGTGCCAGCAGCGGCAGCTCCTACGAGCAGTACTTC
CASSGSSYEQYF
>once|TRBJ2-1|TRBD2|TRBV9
TGTGCCAGCAGCGTGACTAGCGGGGGGTACAATGAGCAGTTCTTC
CASSVTSGGYNEQFF
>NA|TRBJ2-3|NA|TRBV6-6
TGTGCCAGCAGCTTCCCCCTAGATACGCAGTATTTT
CASSFPLDTQYF
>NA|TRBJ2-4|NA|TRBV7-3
TGTGCCAGCAGTGGCGGGGCCGACCTAGCCAAAAACATTCAGTACTTC
CASSGGADLAKNIQYF
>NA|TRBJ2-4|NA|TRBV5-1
TGCGCCAGCAGCCTGGGACTGGCCAAAAACATTCAGTACTTC
CASSLGLAKNIQYF
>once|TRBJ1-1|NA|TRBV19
TGTGCCAGTAACCGGGACATCTACACTGAAGCTTTCTTT
CASNRDIYTEAFF
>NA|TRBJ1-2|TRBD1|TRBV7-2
TGTGCCAGCAGCTTAGGGACAGGGGGCATCTATGGCTACACCTTC
CASSLGTGGIYGYTF
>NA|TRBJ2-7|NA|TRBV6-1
TGTGCCAGCAGTGACAGTTGGGCCTTAGCGTCCTACGAGCAGTACTTC
CASSDSWALASYEQYF
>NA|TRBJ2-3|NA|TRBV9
TGTGCCAGCAGCGTAGAGCTTGGAGGAGGGGGGGCGATGGGGACAGATACGCAGTATTTT
CASSVELGGGGAMGTDTQYF
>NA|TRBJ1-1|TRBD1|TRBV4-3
TGCGCCAGCAGCCAAGGACAGGGGGCTATTGAAGCTTTCTTT
CASSQGQGAIEAFF
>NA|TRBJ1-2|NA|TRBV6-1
TGTGCCAGCGGAGGGGAGAACTATGGCTACACCTTC
CASGGENYGYTF
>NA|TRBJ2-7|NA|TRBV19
TGTGCCAGTAGTATACTCGGGTTCCCTGGAGAGCAGTACTTC
CASSILGFPGEQYF
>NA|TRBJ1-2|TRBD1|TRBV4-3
TGCGCCAGCAGCCATGTTACAGGGGGCGGTAACTATGGCTACACCTTC
CASSHVTGGGNYGYTF
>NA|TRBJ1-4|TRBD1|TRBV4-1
TGCGCCAGCAGCCCGACAGGGGGCAGGGGCGAAAAACTGTTTTTT
CASSPTGGRGEKLFF
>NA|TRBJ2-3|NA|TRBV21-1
TGTGCCAGCAGCAAAGGACGAGACCGAAAACAGGGGCGCGCAGATACGCAGTATTTT
CASSKGRDRKQGRADTQYF
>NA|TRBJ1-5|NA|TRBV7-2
TGTGCCAGCAGCACGAGGACAGATCAGCCCCAGCATTTT
CASSTRTDQPQHF